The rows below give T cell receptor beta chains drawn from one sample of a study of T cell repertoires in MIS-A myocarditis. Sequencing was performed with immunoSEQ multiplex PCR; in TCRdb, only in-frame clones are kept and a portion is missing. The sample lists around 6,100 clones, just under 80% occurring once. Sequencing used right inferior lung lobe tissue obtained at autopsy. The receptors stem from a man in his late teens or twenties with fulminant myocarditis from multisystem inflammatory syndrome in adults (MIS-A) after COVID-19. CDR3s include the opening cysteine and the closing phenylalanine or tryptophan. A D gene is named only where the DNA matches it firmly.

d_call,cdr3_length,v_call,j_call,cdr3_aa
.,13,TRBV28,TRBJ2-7,CASSLNHRFEQYF
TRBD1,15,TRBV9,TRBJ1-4,CASSVSDRGAEKLFF
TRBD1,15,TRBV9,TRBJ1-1,CASSTAGQKNTEAFF
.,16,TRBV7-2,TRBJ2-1,CASSLIAHANLGEQFF
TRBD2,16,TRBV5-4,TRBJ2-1,CASSLLGREAKGAEFF
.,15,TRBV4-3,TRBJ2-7,CASSPVASPIYEQYF
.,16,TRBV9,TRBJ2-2,CASSVVRGPGTGELFF
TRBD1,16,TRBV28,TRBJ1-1,CASSLQTGRGSTEAFF
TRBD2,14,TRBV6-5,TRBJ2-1,CASSYAGGLDEQFF
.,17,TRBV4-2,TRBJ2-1,CASSQVSWQLNNNEQFF
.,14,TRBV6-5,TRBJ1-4,CASSGGQMNEKLFF
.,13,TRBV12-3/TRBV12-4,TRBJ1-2,CASSFTREGGYTF
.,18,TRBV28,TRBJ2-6,CASSLLRAGRPGANVLTF
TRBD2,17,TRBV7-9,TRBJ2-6,CASSPLGGKAGANVLTF
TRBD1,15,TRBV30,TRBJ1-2,CAWTRTGGSSYGYTF
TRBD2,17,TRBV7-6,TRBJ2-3,CASSLGAGRLAGETQYF
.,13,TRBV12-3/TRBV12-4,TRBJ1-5,CASTLRSDQPQHF
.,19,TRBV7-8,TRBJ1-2,CASSLTGLGAMLRQDGYTF
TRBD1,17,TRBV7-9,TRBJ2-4,CASSLSGQGAAKNIQYF
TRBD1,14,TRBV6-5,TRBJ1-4,CASRRDSFNEKLFF
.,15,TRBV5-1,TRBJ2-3,CASSLIGQITDTQYF
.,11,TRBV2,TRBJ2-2,CASSENGELFF
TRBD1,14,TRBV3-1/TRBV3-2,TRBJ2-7,CASSHGTGGFTEYF
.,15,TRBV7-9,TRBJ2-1,CASAGLVRSYNEQFF
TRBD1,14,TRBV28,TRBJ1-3,CASTDRGSGNTIYF
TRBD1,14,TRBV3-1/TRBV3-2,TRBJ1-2,CASSPRQGSYGYTF
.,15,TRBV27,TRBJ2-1,CASTWDSSSYNEQFF
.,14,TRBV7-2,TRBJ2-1,CASSREGGENEQFF
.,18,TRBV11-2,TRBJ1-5,CASSLGRGPEGINQPQHF
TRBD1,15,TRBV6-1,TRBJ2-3,CASSEGTGGADTQYF
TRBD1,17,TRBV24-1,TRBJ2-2,CATSDTETGAHTGELFF
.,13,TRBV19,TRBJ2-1,CASSILRGDEQFF
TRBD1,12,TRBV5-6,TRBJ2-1,CASSFSGTAPIF
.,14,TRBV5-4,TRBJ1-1,CASSLVTGNTEAFF
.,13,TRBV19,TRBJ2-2,CASSDTNTGELFF
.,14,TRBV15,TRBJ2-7,CATSREVGAYEQYF
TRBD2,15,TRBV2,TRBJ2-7,CASSGALAGILEQYF
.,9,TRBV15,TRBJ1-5,CATSRDWHF
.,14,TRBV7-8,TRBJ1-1,CASSLRVENTEAFF
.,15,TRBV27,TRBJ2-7,CASSLGAHRNYEQYF
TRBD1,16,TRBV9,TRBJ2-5,CASSEGQGLSAETQYF
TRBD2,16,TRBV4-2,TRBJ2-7,CASSPSVGLAGHEQYF
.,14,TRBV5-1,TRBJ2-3,CASSVQVSTDTQYF
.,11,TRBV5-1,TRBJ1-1,CASSLEGRAFF
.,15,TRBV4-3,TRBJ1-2,CASSQDLFGDYGYTF
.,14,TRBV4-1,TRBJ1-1,CASSQRGRATEAFF
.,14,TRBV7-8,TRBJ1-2,CASSLVGINYGYTF
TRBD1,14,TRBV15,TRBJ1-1,CATSRENRGTEAFF
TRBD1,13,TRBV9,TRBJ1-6,CASSEQGYSPLHF